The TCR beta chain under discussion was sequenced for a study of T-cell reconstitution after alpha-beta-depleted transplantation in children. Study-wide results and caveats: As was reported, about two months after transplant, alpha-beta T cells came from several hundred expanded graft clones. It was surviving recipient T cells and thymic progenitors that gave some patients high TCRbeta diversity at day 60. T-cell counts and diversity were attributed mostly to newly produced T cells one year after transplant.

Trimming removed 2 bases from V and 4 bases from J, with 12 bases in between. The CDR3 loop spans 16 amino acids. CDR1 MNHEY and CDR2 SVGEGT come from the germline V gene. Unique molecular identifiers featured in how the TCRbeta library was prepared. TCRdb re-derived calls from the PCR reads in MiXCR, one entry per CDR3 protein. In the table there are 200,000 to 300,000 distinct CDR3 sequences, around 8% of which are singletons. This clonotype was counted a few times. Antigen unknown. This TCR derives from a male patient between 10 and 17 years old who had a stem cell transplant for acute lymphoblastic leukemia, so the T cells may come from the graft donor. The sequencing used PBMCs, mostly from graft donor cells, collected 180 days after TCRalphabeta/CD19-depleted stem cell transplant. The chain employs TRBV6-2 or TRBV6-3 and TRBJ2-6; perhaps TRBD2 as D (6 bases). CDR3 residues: CASSYVGGAGANVLTF. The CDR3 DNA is TGTGCCAGCAGTTACGTGGGGGGAGCCGGGGCCAACGTCCTGACTTTC.